The present T cell receptor beta chain was sequenced within a study of control samples from healthy donors and cancer patients. Using immunoSEQ multiplex PCR, the repertoire was profiled, and TCRdb retains in-frame clones only, with some absent. This sample yields approximately 93,000 clones, of which 70% to 90% are seen a single time; less than 10% belongs to the top ten. The clonotype was recovered from a woman aged 45 to 65 with colorectal cancer. Sequencing used PBMCs.

CDR3 DNA sequence: TGTGCCAGCAGCCATTCACTAGCGGGGGGGCTTCGAACCGGGGAGCTGTTTTTT. Translated: CASSHSLAGGLRTGELFF. The V gene is TRBV14, the J gene TRBJ2-2; 13 bases match TRBD2. V was pared by 3 bases and J by 5 bases, with 9 bases of the junction left unmatched. This CDR3 contains 18 residues. Germline V gene lookup returns CDR1 SGHDN and CDR2 FVKESK.